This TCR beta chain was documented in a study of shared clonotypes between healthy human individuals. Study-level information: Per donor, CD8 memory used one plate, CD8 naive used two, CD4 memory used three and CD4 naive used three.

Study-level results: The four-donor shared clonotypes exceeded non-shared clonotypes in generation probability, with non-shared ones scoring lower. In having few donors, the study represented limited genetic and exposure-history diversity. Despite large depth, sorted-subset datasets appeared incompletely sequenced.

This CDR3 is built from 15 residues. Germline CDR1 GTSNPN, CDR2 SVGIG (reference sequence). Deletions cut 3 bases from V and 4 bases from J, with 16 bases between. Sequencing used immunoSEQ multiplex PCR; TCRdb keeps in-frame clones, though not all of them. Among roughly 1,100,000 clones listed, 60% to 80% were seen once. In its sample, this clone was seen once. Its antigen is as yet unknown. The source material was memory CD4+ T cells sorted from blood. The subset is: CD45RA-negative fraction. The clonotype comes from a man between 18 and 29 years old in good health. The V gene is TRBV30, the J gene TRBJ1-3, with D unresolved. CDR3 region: CAWRPPKGSGNTIYF. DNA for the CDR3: TGTGCCTGGAGGCCGCCCAAAGGGTCCGGAAACACCATATATTTT.